This entry concerns a single TCR beta chain. Germline assignment: CDR1 MGHDK and CDR2 SYGVNS. V dropped 8 bases and J dropped 5 bases, with 6 bases sitting between them. The CDR3 sequence is 10 residues long. The data derive from a study of blood T cell repertoires in COVID-19. Turning to the study itself: Collection of acute and convalescent COVID-19 samples took place in the United States, Italy and Spain. From T cells, B-cell-depleted T cells, or PBMCs came the material, which was cDNA or gDNA.

Source study methods: Reference gene primer amplification gave nucleated cell count estimates. The assay was immunoSEQ multiplex PCR, and TCRdb's table has in-frame clones only and misses some. V and J calls and clone size are given by that table; D and trimming were obtained from the DNA. This table has approximately 190,000 clones, more than 75% appearing once. The chain has TRBV25-1 and TRBJ2-5; no clear D gene. Specimen: peripheral blood. The sequence was collected from a man aged 40-49 years with active or convalescent COVID-19. The CDR3 loop is CASARETQYF. The CDR3 DNA reads TGTGCCAGCGCACGGGAGACCCAGTACTTC.